This T cell receptor beta chain was recovered during a study of graft-versus-host responses after intestinal transplantation. Whole-study context: Recipients obtained multivisceral, liver-intestinal, or isolated intestinal transplants.

The CDR3 runs 14 residues. In germline, CDR1 is SNHLY, CDR2 FYNNEI. V gave up 7 bases and J gave up 1 base, with 13 bases separating them. Points on this clone: The antigen is undetermined.

Some clones are missing from TCRdb's copy, which holds only in-frame ones; the method was immunoSEQ multiplex PCR. Of approximately 88,000 clones in the sample, 85% to 90% were seen once. Whole-study findings and limits: Recipient marrow showed GvH clones, some seen first in ileum or blood. Early after transplant, HvG declines were associated with peak levels of circulating GvH clones.

The sample was unstimulated CD4+ T cells sorted from spleen or lymph node cells, taken before intestinal transplant. This chain links TRBV2 with TRBJ1-1, with a possible D match to TRBD1 (6 bases). The clonotype originates from a human donor who received an intestinal transplant. In DNA, the CDR3 is TGTGCCAGCAATCAGGGGACGGAGAACACTGAAGCTTTCTTT. It specifies CASNQGTENTEAFF.